These 5 T cell receptor beta chains came from one sample sequenced in a study of blood T cell repertoires in COVID-19. Produced via immunoSEQ multiplex PCR; TCRdb's table is partial and in-frame only. The table has over 130,000 clones, approximately 90% seen once; the top ten hold approximately 4.1%. The sequencing sample was made of peripheral blood. The receptors come from a woman aged 55-70 years with active or convalescent COVID-19.

The rearrangement joins TRBV21-1 to TRBJ1-5. TRBV21-1 corresponds to a pseudogene. The CDR3 contains 16 residues. This chain's CDR3 is CASPDPGEEGNQPQHF. In DNA form, the CDR3 reads TGTGCCAGCCCCGACCCGGGGGAAGAGGGCAATCAGCCCCAGCATTTT.

The chain is built from TRBV18 and TRBJ2-7; D possibly corresponds to TRBD2 (6 bases). Between the trimmed V and J ends, which lost 3 bases and 3 bases, there was a span of 15 bases. This CDR3 spans 15 amino acids. CDR1 KGHSH and CDR2 LQKENI come from the germline V gene. In DNA, the CDR3 is TGTGCCAGCTCACCCTCACTAGCCGAACTCTACGAGCAGTACTTC. Translation: CASSPSLAELYEQYF.

The V and J genes are TRBV6-1 and TRBJ2-1; TRBD2 matches 10 bases. The CDR3 has 18 residues. Germline lookup yields CDR1 MNHNS and CDR2 SASEGT. V gave up 1 base and J gave up 2 bases; unmatched junction bases: 8. The CDR3 loop reads CASSEDVLAGVTYNEQFF. Here the CDR3 DNA reads TGTGCCAGCAGTGAAGATGTCCTAGCGGGGGTCACCTACAATGAGCAGTTCTTC.

This clone has just a few counts. V and J are TRBV29-1 and TRBJ1-2, with 9 bases identical to TRBD1. The length of the CDR3 is 15 residues. Germline CDR1 reads SQVTM; CDR2 reads ANQGSEA. With 5 bases clipped from V and 5 bases from J, the junction kept 12 bases outside the gene matches. Written as DNA, the CDR3 is TGCAGCGTTAACCCGGGACAGGGTACGGCGTATGGCTACACCTTC. Its translation: CSVNPGQGTAYGYTF.

V usage is TRBV4-3 and J usage is TRBJ1-2; the D is unclear. Germline assignment: CDR1 LGHNA and CDR2 YSLEER. There are 14 residues in the CDR3. The V gene lost 0 bases and the J gene lost 3 bases, with 8 bases spanning the gap. The CDR3 protein is CASSQDMADYGYTF. The CDR3 DNA sequence: TGCGCCAGCAGCCAAGATATGGCTGACTATGGCTACACCTTC.